This T cell receptor beta chain was recorded in a study of T cell changes during pregnancy in multiple sclerosis. Unmatched junction bases numbered 7, after V lost 4 bases and J lost 7 bases. CDR1 is MNHNY and CDR2 is SVGAGI in the germline V gene (reference sequence). This CDR3 has 15 residues. This table comes from immunoSEQ multiplex PCR, and its TCRdb copy is limited to in-frame clones, with some not included. This sample yields under 90,000 clones, of which 92% are seen a single time; roughly 1.3% belongs to the top ten. The specimen was peripheral blood, collected in the second trimester of pregnancy. The clonotype comes from a female donor in good health, enrolled as a control in a pregnancy study. This rearrangement joins TRBV6-6 to TRBJ1-4, with 9 bases that match TRBD1. Here the CDR3 reads CASSWRGQGPEKLFF. CDR3 coding DNA: TGTGCCAGCAGTTGGAGGGGACAGGGACCTGAAAAACTGTTTTTT.